This T cell receptor beta chain stems from a study of T cells in women clearing cervical HPV infection. Overall study: Case blood drawn at lesion detection; control blood after infection cleared.

The repertoire was sequenced with immunoSEQ multiplex PCR; TCRdb's copy has only in-frame clones and lacks some. The table for this sample gives some 28,000 clones. All participants had a single incident cervical HPV16 infection, and prevalent HPV16 infections were excluded. Turning to this clone: What it binds is unknown. The read ends 3 residues early relative to the CDR3; the germline J gene fills the gap.

The V gene end was trimmed by 5 bases and the J gene end by 4 bases; junction bases not matched to a gene: 6. This CDR3 region has 13 residues. CDR1 and CDR2 from the germline V gene are SQVTM and ANQGSEA. Study observations and caveats: CIN3+ cases had significantly higher TCR repertoire richness than controls, but evenness did not differ.

This chain uses TRBV29-1 with TRBJ1-2, with 8 bases fitting TRBD1. Material: blood buffy coat. The clonotype was recovered from a woman aged 18 to 69 with a cervical HPV16 infection that either progressed to CIN3+ or cleared (not recorded which). CDR3 DNA (partial): TGCAGCGTTCGACAGGGGAATGTCTATGGC. It codes for CSVRQGNVYG. The entire CDR3 sequence reads CSVRQGNVYGYTF.